These 22 T cell receptor beta chains share one sample of origin, sequenced in a study of blood T cell repertoires in COVID-19. Only in-frame clones appear in the TCRdb table, and some are missing; sequencing was by immunoSEQ multiplex PCR. This sample has fewer than 450,000 clones, with 70% to 90% found just once. The sequenced material came from PBMCs or T cells enriched from blood (not recorded which). The receptor source for this set is a young woman who had recovered from COVID-19.

The rearrangement links TRBV29-1 to TRBJ1-3, with no clear D. Germline V gene sequence: CDR1 SQVTM, CDR2 ANQGSEA. Trimming took 4 bases from V and 0 from J, leaving 10 bases between them. This CDR3 contains 14 residues. CDR3 sequence: CSVVHRPSGNTIYF. The DNA of the CDR3 is TGCAGCGTTGTCCACAGACCCTCTGGAAACACCATATATTTT.

This clone came up once. The genes are TRBV5-4 and TRBJ2-1; 7 nucleotides align to TRBD1. CDR3 length equals 13 residues. Germline loops: CDR1 SGHNT, CDR2 YYREEE (reference sequence). With V trimmed by 5 bases and J by 6 bases, 5 bases remained unmatched. CDR3 in DNA: TGTGCCAGCAGTTACGAGGGGGCCAATGAGCAGTTCTTC. The encoded protein is CASSYEGANEQFF.

The chain employs TRBV24-1 and TRBJ1-2; 7 positions agree with TRBD1. In germline, CDR1 is KGHDR, CDR2 SFDVKD. V trimming: 0 bases; J trimming: 8 bases; junction bases outside the gene matches: 5. The CDR3 is made up of 14 amino acids. The chain's CDR3 is CATSDLGEGAGYTF. CDR3 sequence (DNA): TGTGCCACCAGTGATTTGGGAGAGGGGGCAGGCTACACCTTC.

This chain links TRBV9 with TRBJ2-5; D possibly corresponds to TRBD2 (5 bases). V dropped 3 bases and J dropped 2 bases, with 8 bases sitting between them. The germline CDR1 and CDR2 sequences are SGDLS and YYNGEE. The CDR3 is made up of 13 amino acids. The CDR3 spells CASSASGQETQYF. The CDR3 DNA reads TGTGCCAGCAGCGCCAGCGGTCAAGAGACCCAGTACTTC.

This chain uses TRBV6-2 or TRBV6-3 with TRBJ1-6, with a possible D match to TRBD1 (6 bases). CDR3 length: 17 amino acids. Germline values: CDR1 MNHEY, CDR2 SVGEGT. V lost 3 bases to trimming and J lost 0 bases, with 12 bases between them. The DNA for the CDR3 is TGTGCCAGCAGTTATCCAACAGGGAGCTCCTATAATTCACCCCTCCACTTT. Translation gives CASSYPTGSSYNSPLHF.

This chain joins TRBV5-1 and TRBJ1-1; 9 nucleotides agree with TRBD1. Looked up from germline, CDR1 is SGHRS and CDR2 is YFSETQ. V shed 3 bases and J 4 bases; nucleotides not matched to a gene: 4. This CDR3 is built from 14 residues. The CDR3 protein is CASSSGQGGTEAFF. The CDR3, as DNA: TGCGCCAGCAGCTCGGGACAGGGCGGCACTGAAGCTTTCTTT.

The chain couples TRBV9 to TRBJ2-7; 7 nucleotides match TRBD2. V dropped 4 bases and J dropped 4; count of bases not matched to a gene: 14. Germline lookup yields CDR1 SGDLS and CDR2 YYNGEE. The CDR3 consists of 16 residues. CDR3 region: CASSPRASAGPYEQYF. CDR3 in DNA: TGTGCCAGCAGCCCCCGGGCCTCAGCGGGGCCGTACGAGCAGTACTTC.

This clone was counted between two and nine times. The chain joins TRBV2 to TRBJ1-6; D is uncertain. The CDR3 length is 15 residues. V was shortened by 2 bases and J by 7 bases, with 12 bases between the two germline ends. CDR1 and CDR2 from the germline V gene are SNHLY and FYNNEI. CDR3 in amino acids: CASSERGIRNSPLHF. Written as DNA, the CDR3 is TGTGCCAGCAGTGAACGGGGTATAAGGAATTCACCCCTCCACTTT.

The chain joins TRBV10-2 to TRBJ1-1; D is ambiguous. Trimming stripped 0 bases from V and 5 bases from J, with 10 bases between. Germline V gives CDR1 WSHSY, CDR2 SAAADI. This CDR3 contains 14 residues. The CDR3 here is CASSESAGTTEAFF. In DNA, the CDR3 is TGCGCCAGCAGTGAGTCAGCGGGAACGACTGAAGCTTTCTTT.

The chain combines TRBV7-9 with TRBJ1-6; 9 nucleotides line up with TRBD1. This CDR3 is 16 amino acids long. CDR1 SEHNR and CDR2 FQNEAQ come from the germline V gene (reference sequence). V was pared by 6 bases and J by 4 bases, with 7 bases of the junction left unmatched. CDR3 loop: CASRSQGTGYNSPLHF. CDR3 nucleotide sequence: TGTGCCAGCAGGTCACAGGGGACAGGGTATAATTCACCCCTCCACTTT.

As to this clone: A junction end diverges from the germline sequence, so it may reflect a read error. The chain uses TRBV6-5 and TRBJ2-1; D is undetermined. The germline gives CDR1 MNHEY, CDR2 SVGAGI. The CDR3 has 15 amino acids. The CDR3 DNA reads TGTGCCAGCAGCTACTCAGATAGCTCCTACAATGAGCAGTTCTTC. Amino acid sequence: CASSYSDSSYNEQFF.

V usage is TRBV6-6 and J usage is TRBJ1-6; a possible D gene is TRBD1 (5 bases). The germline V gene encodes CDR1 MNHNY and CDR2 SVGAGI (reference sequence). Between the trimmed V and J ends, which lost 4 bases and 7 bases, there was a span of 14 bases. This CDR3 comprises 15 residues. In DNA form, the CDR3 reads TGTGCCAGCAGTTTTGAAGGGACTGAGAATTCACCCCTCCACTTT. Protein product: CASSFEGTENSPLHF.

The chain links TRBV5-1 to TRBJ1-6, with a tentative D call TRBD1 (6 bases). CDR1 is SGHRS and CDR2 is YFSETQ in the germline V gene. The CDR3 is made up of 16 amino acids. The V gene lost 3 bases and the J gene lost 7 bases, with 17 bases spanning the gap. The CDR3 DNA reads as TGCGCCAGCAGCTCGGGAGGATCGGGGACAAATTCACCCCTCCACTTT. This sequence encodes CASSSGGSGTNSPLHF. The whole variable domain, filled in from reference TRBV5-1 and TRBJ1-6, reads KAGVTQTPRYLIKTRGQQVTLSCSPISGHRSVSWYQQTPGQGLQFLFEYFSETQRNKGNFPGRFSGRQFSNSRSEMNVSTLELGDSALYLCASSSGGSGTNSPLHFGNGTRLTVT.

This chain links TRBV5-1 with TRBJ2-5; 8 bases line up with TRBD1. Germline lookup yields CDR1 SGHRS and CDR2 YFSETQ. CDR3 length: 16 residues. Germline trimming cut 0 bases from V and 2 bases from J; bases unmatched to any gene: 6. CDR3 nucleotides: TGCGCCAGCAGCTTGGGAGCCCAGGGGGCTCAAGAGACCCAGTACTTC. It translates to CASSLGAQGAQETQYF.

The rearrangement joins TRBV11-3 to TRBJ2-3; 12 bases map to TRBD2. The CDR3 is 15 amino acids. Looked up from germline, CDR1 is SGHNT and CDR2 is YENEEA. The V and J ends lost 5 bases and 4 bases, in that order; junction bases with no gene match: 4. CDR3 bases: TGTGCCAGCAGCACCGGGACTAGCGGGCCAGATACGCAGTATTTT. Residues: CASSTGTSGPDTQYF.

This chain uses TRBV3-1 (or the pseudogene TRBV3-2) with TRBJ2-7; D is undetermined. The CDR3 runs to 15 residues. The germline gives CDR1 LGHDT, CDR2 YNNKEL (reference sequence). V was clipped by 0 bases and J by 0 bases, with 9 bases between them. As DNA, the CDR3 is TGTGCCAGCAGCCAAGACCTCCGTCCCTCCTACGAGCAGTACTTC. This encodes CASSQDLRPSYEQYF.

The chain couples TRBV13 to TRBJ1-1; D is unresolved. Germline V lookup: CDR1 PRHDT, CDR2 FYEKMQ (reference sequence). The CDR3 covers 13 residues. The V end was cut by 2 bases, the J end by 3 bases, with 7 bases between. This chain's CDR3 is CASSLSRDTEAFF. In DNA form, the CDR3 reads TGTGCCAGCAGCTTATCCCGGGACACTGAAGCTTTCTTT.

The chain recombines TRBV13 with TRBJ1-3; D is possibly TRBD1 (6 bases). The CDR3 covers 16 residues. The V and J ends lost 5 bases and 4 bases respectively, with 18 bases between them. From germline, CDR1 is PRHDT and CDR2 FYEKMQ (reference sequence). CDR3 sequence: CASSQGSGRAGNTIYF. For the CDR3, the DNA is TGTGCCAGCAGCCAGGGGTCGGGGAGAGCAGGAAACACCATATATTTT. Full variable domain (rest looked up from reference TRBV13 and TRBJ1-3): AAGVIQSPRHLIKEKRETATLKCYPIPRHDTVYWYQQGPGQDPQFLISFYEKMQSDKGSIPDRFSAQQFSDYHSELNMSSLELGDSALYFCASSQGSGRAGNTIYFGEGSWLTVV.

The chain links TRBV5-1 to TRBJ1-1; the D is unclear. The V gene's germline CDR1 is SGHRS and CDR2 YFSETQ. CDR3 length: 12 amino acids. The V and J ends lost 0 bases and 8 bases respectively, with 8 bases between them. This CDR3 is CASSLGAGEAFF. The DNA of the CDR3 is TGCGCCAGCAGCTTGGGGGCCGGAGAAGCTTTCTTT. Supplemented by reference TRBV5-1 and TRBJ1-1, the full variable domain reads KAGVTQTPRYLIKTRGQQVTLSCSPISGHRSVSWYQQTPGQGLQFLFEYFSETQRNKGNFPGRFSGRQFSNSRSEMNVSTLELGDSALYLCASSLGAGEAFFGQGTRLTVV.

In this sample, this clone turned up a few times. This chain uses TRBV28 with TRBJ1-5; D remains ambiguous. The CDR3 has 14 amino acids. Between the trimmed V and J ends, which lost 1 base and 4 bases, there was a span of 8 bases. The germline V gene encodes CDR1 MDHEN and CDR2 SYDVKM. The CDR3 loop is CASSLYTGNQPQHF. Written as DNA, the CDR3 is TGTGCCAGCAGTTTATATACGGGAAATCAGCCCCAGCATTTT.

The chain combines TRBV24-1 with TRBJ1-2; possible D gene TRBD1, 5 bases. The germline V gene encodes CDR1 KGHDR and CDR2 SFDVKD. V lost 8 bases, J lost 5 bases, and 17 bases lay in between. This CDR3 spans 14 amino acids. The CDR3: CATNKGGAEYGYTF. Here the CDR3 DNA reads TGTGCCACCAACAAGGGAGGGGCAGAATATGGCTACACCTTC.

The chain employs TRBV2 and TRBJ1-5; 8 bases agree with TRBD1. V was pared by 7 bases and J by 5 bases, with 4 bases of the junction left unmatched. The CDR3 has 13 residues. Germline values: CDR1 SNHLY, CDR2 FYNNEI. The CDR3 protein is CASKDRVDQPQHF. In DNA form, the CDR3 reads TGTGCCAGCAAGGACAGGGTTGATCAGCCCCAGCATTTT.